Sequencing of this TCR beta chain was carried out in a study of CD8 T cells in Susac syndrome. CD8+ and CD4+ T cells were negatively isolated; TEMRA cells were FACS-enriched. Reverse transcription of roughly 0.5 to 1 ug RNA used random hexamers. Coverage of TCR beta CDR3 amplification by immunoSEQ multiplex PCR extended to 54 Vbeta and 13 Jbeta. TCRdb reprocessed the immunoSEQ multiplex PCR reads via MiXCR and lists one record per CDR3 protein. In the table there are 110,000 or so distinct CDR3 sequences, about 92% of which are singletons. This CDR3 has 16 amino acids. J gave up 1 base and V 4 bases, and 8 bases lay outside the gene matches. The germline gives CDR1 SGDLS, CDR2 YYNGEE.

This TCR derives from a human donor with multiple sclerosis. This rearrangement joins TRBV9 to TRBJ2-3; TRBD2 agrees at 8 bases. Sequencing used CD4+ T cells from PBMCs. This CDR3 reads CASSPGGRARTDTQYF. Written as DNA, the CDR3 is TGTGCCAGCAGCCCGGGAGGGCGGGCACGCACAGATACGCAGTATTTT.